A selection of T cell receptor beta chains follows, all from one sample in a study of T cell repertoires in cytomegalovirus infection. TCRdb processed the reads anew with MiXCR; each CDR3 protein has one entry. The data hold about 920,000 distinct CDR3 sequences, with about a third observed a single time. No antigen is known for these receptors. The sample in question was cultured CD8+ T cells from PBMCs, obtained from culture after CMV antigen stimulation. All receptors come from a human donor in good health (CMV status not recorded). Some clones in this sample may be carry-over from other donors' samples. The CDR3 runs from the conserved cysteine through the conserved F or W. A D gene is named only where the DNA matches it firmly. Only part of the rows carry a size: once, few, many, or a class if the clone is expanded.

abundance: -
d_gene: -
j_gene: TRBJ2-1
v_gene: TRBV4-2
CDR3nt: TGTGCCAGCAGCCCCACCCACACGCACAATGAGCAGTTCTTC
CDR3aa: CASSPTHTHNEQFF

abundance: few
d_gene: -
j_gene: TRBJ2-1
v_gene: TRBV6-2/TRBV6-3
CDR3nt: TGTGCCAGCAGTCATCTCACTAGGCTCGATGAGCAGTTCTTC
CDR3aa: CASSHLTRLDEQFF

abundance: few
d_gene: TRBD1
j_gene: TRBJ2-2
v_gene: TRBV19
CDR3nt: TGTGCCAGTACCCCGAGGGGGGGACAGGGATTAACCGGGGAGCTGTTTTTT
CDR3aa: CASTPRGGQGLTGELFF

abundance: -
d_gene: -
j_gene: TRBJ1-5
v_gene: TRBV6-1
CDR3nt: TGTGCCAGCAGTGAAGTGCTCCGGGACACATTAAATCAGCCCCAGCATTTT
CDR3aa: CASSEVLRDTLNQPQHF

abundance: few
d_gene: -
j_gene: TRBJ2-1
v_gene: TRBV11-3
CDR3nt: TGTGCCAGCAGCCAAGCTATAAGCTCCTACAATGAGCAGTTCTTC
CDR3aa: CASSQAISSYNEQFF

abundance: -
d_gene: TRBD1
j_gene: TRBJ1-2
v_gene: TRBV4-1
CDR3nt: TGCGCCAGCAGCCAAGCCGCAGGGGGCATATCAACTGGCTACACCTTC
CDR3aa: CASSQAAGGISTGYTF

abundance: few
d_gene: -
j_gene: TRBJ1-5
v_gene: TRBV27
CDR3nt: TGTGCCAGCAGCTCAGCCGGGCTCGGTCAGCCCCAGCATTTT
CDR3aa: CASSSAGLGQPQHF

abundance: -
d_gene: -
j_gene: TRBJ2-1
v_gene: TRBV27
CDR3nt: TGTGCCAGCAGGAAGGGGCCCTACAATGAGCAGTTCTTC
CDR3aa: CASRKGPYNEQFF

abundance: -
d_gene: -
j_gene: TRBJ2-7
v_gene: TRBV9
CDR3nt: TGTGCCAGCAGCCCGAACAGACAGACTTCCTACGAGCAGTACTTC
CDR3aa: CASSPNRQTSYEQYF

abundance: -
d_gene: TRBD1
j_gene: TRBJ1-2
v_gene: TRBV7-9
CDR3nt: TGTGCCAGCAGCTTAGCGTCCGACAGGGAATATGGCTACACCTTC
CDR3aa: CASSLASDREYGYTF

abundance: few
d_gene: -
j_gene: TRBJ2-6
v_gene: TRBV7-3
CDR3nt: TGTGCCAGCAGCCTCCCTCGCGGAGCGGATGGGGCCAACGTCCTGACTTTC
CDR3aa: CASSLPRGADGANVLTF

abundance: -
d_gene: TRBD2
j_gene: TRBJ2-2
v_gene: TRBV6-6
CDR3nt: TGTGCCAGCAGTTACCAGCTTGGACTAGCGGGGGGACAAACCGGGGAGCTGTTTTTT
CDR3aa: CASSYQLGLAGGQTGELFF

abundance: -
d_gene: -
j_gene: TRBJ2-2
v_gene: TRBV28
CDR3nt: TGTGCCAGCAGTTTTGGTAGACCGAACACCGGGGAGCTGTTTTTT
CDR3aa: CASSFGRPNTGELFF

abundance: few
d_gene: TRBD1
j_gene: TRBJ1-3
v_gene: TRBV7-8
CDR3nt: TGTGCCAGCAGCCACAGGGGGCAAAAGCTAGGGAACACCATATATTTT
CDR3aa: CASSHRGQKLGNTIYF

abundance: once
d_gene: -
j_gene: TRBJ2-3
v_gene: TRBV4-1
CDR3nt: TGCGCCAGCAGCCAAGTGGCAGGGAGTCTAGATACGCAGTATTTT
CDR3aa: CASSQVAGSLDTQYF

abundance: -
d_gene: -
j_gene: TRBJ1-4
v_gene: TRBV20-1
CDR3nt: TGCGGGGTGACGATACTGGGTGAAAAACTGTTTTTT
CDR3aa: CGVTILGEKLFF

abundance: -
d_gene: -
j_gene: TRBJ1-1
v_gene: TRBV10-3
CDR3nt: TGTGCCATCACCGTGGGAAGGGAACGGAACACTGAAGCTTTCTTT
CDR3aa: CAITVGRERNTEAFF

abundance: few
d_gene: -
j_gene: TRBJ1-1
v_gene: TRBV19
CDR3nt: TGTGCCAGTGGTTCTACAGTGAACACTGAAGCTTTCTTT
CDR3aa: CASGSTVNTEAFF

abundance: few
d_gene: -
j_gene: TRBJ1-4
v_gene: TRBV27
CDR3nt: TGTGCCAGCAGTCGGGGGATTCGAGAAAAACTGTTTTTT
CDR3aa: CASSRGIREKLFF

abundance: few
d_gene: -
j_gene: TRBJ1-2
v_gene: TRBV4-1
CDR3nt: TGCGCCAGCAGCCAAATTAGCCAAGCGGCGGGCTACACCTTC
CDR3aa: CASSQISQAAGYTF

abundance: few
d_gene: -
j_gene: TRBJ1-5
v_gene: TRBV12-3/TRBV12-4
CDR3nt: TGTGCCAGCAGCTCAGTCGGGTGGCAGCCCCAGCATTTT
CDR3aa: CASSSVGWQPQHF

abundance: few
d_gene: TRBD1
j_gene: TRBJ2-7
v_gene: TRBV12-3/TRBV12-4
CDR3nt: TGTGCCAGCAGTTTAGAGGGGGCCATCGAGCAGTACTTC
CDR3aa: CASSLEGAIEQYF

abundance: few
d_gene: TRBD1
j_gene: TRBJ2-1
v_gene: TRBV19
CDR3nt: TGTGCCACAACCGGGACAGGTGAGCAGTTCTTC
CDR3aa: CATTGTGEQFF

abundance: -
d_gene: -
j_gene: TRBJ2-1
v_gene: TRBV20-1
CDR3nt: TGCAGTGCTAGAGATAACCGGGACTACAATGAGCAGTTCTTC
CDR3aa: CSARDNRDYNEQFF

abundance: many
d_gene: TRBD2
j_gene: TRBJ2-7
v_gene: TRBV7-2
CDR3nt: TGTGCCAGCACCCTAGATAGCGGGGGGCAGGCCTACGAGCAGTACTTC
CDR3aa: CASTLDSGGQAYEQYF

abundance: -
d_gene: -
j_gene: TRBJ2-5
v_gene: TRBV7-8
CDR3nt: TGTGCCAGCAGCTCAGAAACTACTAGCCCCCAGTACTTC
CDR3aa: CASSSETTSPQYF

abundance: few
d_gene: -
j_gene: TRBJ1-6
v_gene: TRBV7-8
CDR3nt: TGTGCCAGCAGCTTGGGTCAACCACCCCTCCACTTT
CDR3aa: CASSLGQPPLHF

abundance: many
d_gene: TRBD1
j_gene: TRBJ2-7
v_gene: TRBV7-6
CDR3nt: TGTGCCAGCAGCCGGACAGGCTACGAGCAGTACTTC
CDR3aa: CASSRTGYEQYF

abundance: many
d_gene: -
j_gene: TRBJ1-2
v_gene: TRBV12-3/TRBV12-4
CDR3nt: TGTGCCAGCAGCCCGACAGTCTATGGCTACACCTTC
CDR3aa: CASSPTVYGYTF

abundance: few
d_gene: -
j_gene: TRBJ1-4
v_gene: TRBV25-1
CDR3nt: TGTGCCAGCTCGGGGCAGCTTTATAATGAAAAACTGTTTTTT
CDR3aa: CASSGQLYNEKLFF

abundance: once
d_gene: TRBD1
j_gene: TRBJ1-1
v_gene: TRBV9
CDR3nt: TGTGCCAGCAGCGAGAGACAGGGTTTGGGGACTGAAGCTTTCTTT
CDR3aa: CASSERQGLGTEAFF

abundance: -
d_gene: -
j_gene: TRBJ2-1
v_gene: TRBV11-2
CDR3nt: TGTGCCAGCAGCTTAGTCGAGGGGTCCCCCTCCTACAATGAGCAGTTCTTC
CDR3aa: CASSLVEGSPSYNEQFF

abundance: -
d_gene: -
j_gene: TRBJ2-3
v_gene: TRBV19
CDR3nt: TGTGCCAGTAGTATAGGTGGCAGGGGATCGGATACGCAGTATTTT
CDR3aa: CASSIGGRGSDTQYF

abundance: -
d_gene: -
j_gene: TRBJ2-1
v_gene: TRBV20-1
CDR3nt: TGCAGTGCTAGGTTAGGTTTCTACAATGAGCAGTTCTTC
CDR3aa: CSARLGFYNEQFF

abundance: few
d_gene: TRBD2
j_gene: TRBJ2-2
v_gene: TRBV10-3
CDR3nt: TGTGCCATCAGTGAGTCGGAGCGGGGGAACACCGGGGAGCTGTTTTTT
CDR3aa: CAISESERGNTGELFF

abundance: many
d_gene: -
j_gene: TRBJ2-1
v_gene: TRBV28
CDR3nt: TGTGCCAGCTCTCCTGTGGCGGGGAGCTCCTACAATGAGCAGTTCTTC
CDR3aa: CASSPVAGSSYNEQFF

abundance: -
d_gene: TRBD1
j_gene: TRBJ2-3
v_gene: TRBV6-6
CDR3nt: TGTGCCAGCAGTTACTCGCAGACAGGGACAGATACGCAGTATTTT
CDR3aa: CASSYSQTGTDTQYF